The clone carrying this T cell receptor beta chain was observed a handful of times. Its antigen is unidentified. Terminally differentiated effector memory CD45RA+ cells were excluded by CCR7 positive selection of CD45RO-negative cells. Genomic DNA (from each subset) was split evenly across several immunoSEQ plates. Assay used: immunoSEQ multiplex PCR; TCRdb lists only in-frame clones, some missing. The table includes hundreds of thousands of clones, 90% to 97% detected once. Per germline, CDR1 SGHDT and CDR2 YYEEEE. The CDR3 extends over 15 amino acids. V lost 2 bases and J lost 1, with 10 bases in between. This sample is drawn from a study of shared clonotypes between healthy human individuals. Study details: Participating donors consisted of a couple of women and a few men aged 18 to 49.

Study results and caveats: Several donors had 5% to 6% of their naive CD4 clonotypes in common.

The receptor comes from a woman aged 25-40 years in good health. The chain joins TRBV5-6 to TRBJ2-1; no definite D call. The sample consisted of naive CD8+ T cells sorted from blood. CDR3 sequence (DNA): TGTGCCAGCAGCTTTAACATGGGTTCCTACAATGAGCAGTTCTTC. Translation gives CASSFNMGSYNEQFF. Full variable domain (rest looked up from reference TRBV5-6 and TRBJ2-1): DAGVTQSPTHLIKTRGQQVTLRCSPKSGHDTVSWYQQALGQGPQFIFQYYEEEERQRGNFPDRFSGHQFPNYSSELNVNALLLGDSALYLCASSFNMGSYNEQFFGPGTRLTVL.